This T cell receptor (beta chain) emerged from a study of blood T cell repertoires in COVID-19. In the study overall: The origin of the acute and convalescent COVID-19 samples was the United States, Italy and Spain. T cells, B-cell-depleted T cells, or PBMCs supplied cDNA or gDNA.

In the authors' workflow: Quantification of nucleated cells was approximated via reference gene primer amplification. This table comes from immunoSEQ multiplex PCR, and its TCRdb copy is limited to in-frame clones, with some not included. V and J calls and clone size are copied from that table; D and trimming were computed from the DNA. The table includes about 85,000 clones, approximately 88% detected once. V lost 3 bases, J lost 8 bases, and 14 bases lay in between. The CDR3 contains 15 residues. The germline CDR1 and CDR2 sequences are LGHNA and YSLEER. The chain couples TRBV4-3 to TRBJ1-6; D is unresolved. The receptor was derived from a man aged 55 to 69 with acute or convalescent COVID-19. Sample: peripheral blood. The CDR3 is CASSHRVREDSPLHF. CDR3 nucleotide sequence: TGCGCCAGCAGCCACCGTGTGAGAGAGGATTCACCCCTCCACTTT.